The entry below gives a single TCR beta chain sequence along with its context. The library targeted TCRbeta and was prepared with unique molecular identifiers. TCRdb passed the PCR reads through MiXCR, listing each CDR3 protein once. The sample has about 350,000 distinct CDR3 sequences; 10% to 15% are singletons. The sample originates from a study of T-cell reconstitution after alpha-beta-depleted transplantation in children. Trimming at V came to 3 bases and at J to 7 bases, leaving 2 bases not matched to a gene. Germline CDR1 reads LGHDT; CDR2 reads YNNKEL (reference sequence). This CDR3 is 12 amino acids long.

The source of this sequence is a human donor who donated a stem cell graft to a child with Fanconi anemia. This chain links TRBV3-1 with TRBJ2-5; 7 bases are shared with TRBD2. The source was PBMCs, collected from the stem cell graft. The CDR3 here is CASSQGRGTQYF. The DNA of the CDR3 is TGTGCCAGCAGCCAGGGGAGGGGGACCCAGTACTTC.